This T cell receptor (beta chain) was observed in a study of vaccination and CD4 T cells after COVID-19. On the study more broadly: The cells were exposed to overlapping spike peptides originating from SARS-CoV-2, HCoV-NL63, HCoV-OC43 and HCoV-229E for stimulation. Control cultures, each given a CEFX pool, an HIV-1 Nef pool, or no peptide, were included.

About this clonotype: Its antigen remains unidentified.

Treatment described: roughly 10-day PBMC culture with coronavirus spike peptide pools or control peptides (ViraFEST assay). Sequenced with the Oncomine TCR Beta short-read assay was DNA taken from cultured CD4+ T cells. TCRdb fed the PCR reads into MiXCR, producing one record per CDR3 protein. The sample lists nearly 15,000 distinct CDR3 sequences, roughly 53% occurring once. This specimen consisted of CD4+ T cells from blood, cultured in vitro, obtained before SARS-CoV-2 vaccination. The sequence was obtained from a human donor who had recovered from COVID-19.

CDR3 in DNA: TGTGCCAGCACCGGGACTAGCGGGAGAAAGTACAATGAGCAGTTCTTC. Its protein is CASTGTSGRKYNEQFF. The chain carries TRBV6-1 and TRBJ2-1, with TRBD2 identical over 14 bases. Trimming cost V 7 bases and J 4 bases; bases outside gene matches: 6. Germline values: CDR1 MNHNS, CDR2 SASEGT. The CDR3 sequence is 16 residues long.